A single sample is the source of the 29 T cell receptor beta chains below, sequenced in a study of T-cell memory formation after mild COVID-19. From the 5' RACE reads, TCRdb called clonotypes with MiXCR, one entry per CDR3 protein. The table has 470,000 or so distinct CDR3 sequences, around a sixth seen once; the top ten hold approximately 13%. Sequenced: PBMCs or a T cell subset sorted from them (not recorded which). These receptors originate from an adult woman who had mild COVID-19 (a few samples of this study predate the infection). Cell type and time point are not known.

This clonotype was counted only a few times. The gene calls are TRBV20-1 and TRBJ2-5; D may match TRBD1 or TRBD2 (5 bases each). Deletions cut 2 bases from V and 1 base from J, with 11 bases between. CDR1 and CDR2 (germline): DFQATT, SNEGSKA (reference sequence). This CDR3 is built from 14 residues. The CDR3 reads CSARNFGAQETQYF. CDR3 DNA sequence: TGCAGTGCTAGAAATTTCGGGGCCCAAGAGACCCAGTACTTC.

The chain uses TRBV4-2 and TRBJ1-5; D remains ambiguous. CDR1 and CDR2 (germline): LGHNA, YNFKEQ. The V end was cut by 0 bases, the J end by 7 bases, with 7 bases between. The CDR3 is 13 residues long. The DNA of the CDR3 is TGTGCCAGCAGCCAAGATGTCGGGCAGCCCCAGCATTTT. Protein sequence: CASSQDVGQPQHF.

The V and J genes are TRBV7-3 and TRBJ2-2, with TRBD1 identical over 7 bases. V lost 4 bases to trimming and J lost 2 bases; unmatched junction nucleotides: 10. The CDR3 is 17 amino acids. Germline V gene sequence: CDR1 SGHTA, CDR2 FQGTGA. CDR3 loop: CASSSLRQGANTGELFF. For the CDR3, the DNA is TGTGCCAGCAGCTCACTTCGACAGGGTGCCAACACCGGGGAGCTGTTTTTT.

This clonotype has at least ten counts. The chain uses TRBV18 and TRBJ2-3; no reliable D call. The CDR3 has 14 amino acids. Trimming left V 2 bases short and J 6 bases short, with 12 bases between. In germline, CDR1 is KGHSH, CDR2 LQKENI. The CDR3 DNA is TGTGCCAGCTCACCAACCTACAACCCGGATACGCAGTATTTT. The encoded protein is CASSPTYNPDTQYF.

In DNA, the CDR3 is TGCAGCGTTGAAGGGGGACAGGGCTATAACACTGAAGCTTTCTTT. Protein product: CSVEGGQGYNTEAFF. V gene TRBV29-1 combines with J gene TRBJ1-1; TRBD1 agrees at 9 bases. With 1 base clipped from V and 2 bases from J, the junction kept 5 bases outside the gene matches. This CDR3 region has 15 residues. Germline assignment: CDR1 SQVTM and CDR2 ANQGSEA.

The chain carries TRBV7-9 and TRBJ2-3; D unresolved. From germline, CDR1 is SEHNR and CDR2 FQNEAQ (reference sequence). Trimming removed 4 bases from V and 3 bases from J, with 14 bases in between. The CDR3 has 15 amino acids. Written as DNA, the CDR3 is TGTGCCAGCAGCTCCCTAGGAGCGCCGACAGATACGCAGTATTTT. It is translated as CASSSLGAPTDTQYF.

This clonotype was found a few times. This rearrangement joins TRBV27 to TRBJ1-1, with unresolved D. CDR3 length: 13 amino acids. The V gene lost 1 base and the J gene lost 11 bases, with 14 bases spanning the gap. CDR1 and CDR2 (germline): MNHEY, SMNVEV (reference sequence). The DNA of the CDR3 is TGTGCCAGCAGTTTATGGATGTCTGGAGCGGCTTTCTTT. It translates to CASSLWMSGAAFF.

This clonotype was detected a few times. This CDR3 is CASSLVKGYTEAFF. CDR3 coding DNA: TGCGCCAGCAGCTTGGTAAAGGGCTACACTGAAGCTTTCTTT. V is TRBV5-1 and J is TRBJ1-1; D unresolved. Trimming shortened V by 0 bases and J by 3 bases, and 9 bases separated the two germline ends. Per the germline V gene, CDR1 is SGHRS and CDR2 is YFSETQ. This CDR3 comprises 14 residues. Together with reference TRBV5-1 and TRBJ1-1, the CDR3 gives the full variable domain: KAGVTQTPRYLIKTRGQQVTLSCSPISGHRSVSWYQQTPGQGLQFLFEYFSETQRNKGNFPGRFSGRQFSNSRSEMNVSTLELGDSALYLCASSLVKGYTEAFFGQGTRLTVV.

The chain has TRBV5-1 and TRBJ2-3, with 9 bases lining up with TRBD2. This CDR3 contains 16 residues. Germline loops: CDR1 SGHRS, CDR2 YFSETQ. J was trimmed by 1 base and V by 0 bases; bases with no gene match: 3. CDR3 protein: CASSLAPSGGTDTQYF. The CDR3, as DNA: TGCGCCAGCAGCTTGGCCCCTAGCGGGGGCACAGATACGCAGTATTTT.

The rearrangement uses TRBV6-6 and TRBJ2-1; 7 positions agree with TRBD2. This CDR3 is built from 11 residues. CDR1 is MNHNY, CDR2 SVGAGI, per germline (reference sequence). V trimming: 6 bases; J trimming: 10 bases; junction bases outside the gene matches: 3. CDR3 DNA: TGTGCCAGCAGAACTAGCGAGGAGCAGTTCTTC. Amino acid sequence: CASRTSEEQFF.

This clonotype has only a few counts. The J gene is TRBJ2-1, the V gene TRBV24-1; tentative D call: TRBD1 (7 bases). This CDR3 comprises 13 residues. The V end lost 7 bases, the J end lost 8 bases, and 14 bases lay between the germline ends. Germline V gene sequence: CDR1 KGHDR, CDR2 SFDVKD. CDR3 DNA sequence: TGTGCCACCAGCCAGGGGGGCGCGGATGAGCAGTTCTTC. This sequence encodes CATSQGGADEQFF.

This clonotype has a handful of counts. The V gene is TRBV20-1, the J gene TRBJ2-5; TRBD1 matches at 12 bases. Germline assignment: CDR1 DFQATT and CDR2 SNEGSKA (reference sequence). J lost 4 bases, V lost 5 bases, and 11 bases had no gene match. The CDR3 extends over 16 amino acids. In DNA, the CDR3 is TGCAGTGCTGACCGGTACCGGGACAGGGGGCCAGAGACCCAGTACTTC. It codes for CSADRYRDRGPETQYF.

This clonotype was found a few times. The chain recombines TRBV20-1 with TRBJ1-2, with unresolved D. CDR3 length: 15 amino acids. Trimming took 3 bases from V and 8 from J, leaving 22 bases between them. Germline V gene sequence: CDR1 DFQATT, CDR2 SNEGSKA (reference sequence). This CDR3 is CSASLDGRPGVGYTF. The CDR3 bases are TGCAGTGCTAGCCTCGACGGACGGCCCGGGGTAGGCTACACCTTC.

The genes are TRBV24-1 and TRBJ2-1; 8 nucleotides match TRBD1. CDR3 length: 15 residues. The J segment lost 8 bases and the V segment lost 4 bases, leaving 9 bases of the junction unmatched. Germline values: CDR1 KGHDR, CDR2 SFDVKD. CDR3 DNA: TGTGCCACCAGTGACGTTCAGACAGGGGTCGATGAGCAGTTCTTC. Its protein is CATSDVQTGVDEQFF.

The chain links TRBV19 to TRBJ2-7; 9 bases match TRBD2. This CDR3 contains 15 residues. The V segment lost 5 bases and the J segment 5 bases; nucleotides outside the gene matches: 10. Germline V gives CDR1 LNHDA, CDR2 SQIVND (reference sequence). CDR3 coding DNA: TGTGCCAGTAGTTCGATGGGGCGGGAGGGCCACGAGCAGTACTTC. Amino acids: CASSSMGREGHEQYF.

This clonotype was seen only a few times. The J gene is TRBJ2-3, the V gene TRBV2, with TRBD2 matching 9 bases. Unmatched junction bases numbered 8, after V lost 6 bases and J lost 1 base. Germline V gene data show CDR1 as SNHLY and CDR2 as FYNNEI. The CDR3 loop spans 16 amino acids. CDR3 in DNA: TGTGCCAGCAGCGACCCGCGGACTAGCGGCACAGATACGCAGTATTTT. Protein sequence: CASSDPRTSGTDTQYF.

The chain employs TRBV7-2 and TRBJ1-5; no clear D gene. Germline assignment: CDR1 SGHTA and CDR2 FQGNSA. The CDR3 length is 14 residues. V lost 2 bases, J lost 8 bases, and 13 bases lay in between. The CDR3 DNA follows: TGTGCCAGCAGCTTAACCCGTTTGGAGGAGCCCCAGCATTTT. Protein: CASSLTRLEEPQHF. The whole variable domain, filled in from reference TRBV7-2 and TRBJ1-5, reads GAGVSQSPSNKVTEKGKDVELRCDPISGHTALYWYRQSLGQGLEFLIYFQGNSAPDKSGLPSDRFSAERTGGSVSTLTIQRTQQEDSAVYLCASSLTRLEEPQHFGDGTRLSIL.

This clonotype turned up a few times. This chain links TRBV7-9 with TRBJ2-1, with 7 bases lining up with TRBD1. Germline CDR1 reads SEHNR; CDR2 reads FQNEAQ (reference sequence). CDR3 size: 16 residues. V trimming: 5 bases; J trimming: 3 bases; junction bases outside the gene matches: 10. The CDR3 sequence is CASSQSPGGYYNEQFF. CDR3 coding DNA: TGTGCCAGCAGCCAAAGCCCAGGGGGATACTACAATGAGCAGTTCTTC.

This clonotype has only a few counts. This chain uses TRBV7-3 with TRBJ2-3, with a possible D match to TRBD2 (6 bases). Germline V gene data show CDR1 as SGHTA and CDR2 as FQGTGA. The CDR3 totals 14 residues. V lost 5 bases, J lost 3 bases, and 12 bases lay in between. The CDR3 loop is CASSQRDFTDTQYF. The CDR3 DNA sequence: TGTGCCAGCAGCCAACGGGACTTTACAGATACGCAGTATTTT.

The rearrangement joins TRBV3-1 to TRBJ1-2; tentatively, D is TRBD1 (6 bases). V lost 4 bases and J 4 bases, leaving 10 bases between the germline ends. The CDR3 extends over 13 amino acids. The germline gives CDR1 LGHDT, CDR2 YNNKEL (reference sequence). This CDR3 is CASSLSDSYGYTF. In DNA, the CDR3 is TGTGCCAGCAGCCTATCGGACAGCTATGGCTACACCTTC. Complete variable domain (other parts from reference TRBV3-1 and TRBJ1-2): DTAVSQTPKYLVTQMGNDKSIKCEQNLGHDTMYWYKQDSKKFLKIMFSYNNKELIINETVPNRFSPKSPDKAHLNLHINSLELGDSAVYFCASSLSDSYGYTFGSGTRLTVV.

The CDR3 nucleotides are TGCGCCAGCAGCTCCCGACAGGGGACTCACTATGGCTACACCTTC. Translation gives CASSSRQGTHYGYTF. The V gene is TRBV5-1, the J gene TRBJ1-2, with 8 nucleotides matching TRBD1. The trim removed 3 bases at V and 3 bases at J, leaving 7 bases unmatched. This CDR3 spans 15 amino acids. Looked up from germline, CDR1 is SGHRS and CDR2 is YFSETQ.

The gene calls are TRBV6-5 and TRBJ2-3; D ambiguous. The CDR3 extends over 15 amino acids. The V end lost 3 bases, the J end lost 2 bases, and 12 bases lay between the germline ends. The germline V gene has CDR1 MNHEY and CDR2 SVGAGI. The CDR3 is CASSYLWRNTDTQYF. The CDR3 coding sequence is TGTGCCAGCAGTTATCTTTGGCGGAACACAGATACGCAGTATTTT.

There are a few counts of this clonotype. The gene calls are TRBV5-1 and TRBJ1-2; D gene uncertain. Germline lookup yields CDR1 SGHRS and CDR2 YFSETQ. Trimming pared 4 bases from V and 10 bases from J, leaving 11 bases between. The CDR3 extends over 11 amino acids. Here the CDR3 DNA reads TGCGCCAGCAGCCTAGACACCCACTACACCTTC. This encodes CASSLDTHYTF. The variable domain in full, completed from reference TRBV5-1 and TRBJ1-2, reads KAGVTQTPRYLIKTRGQQVTLSCSPISGHRSVSWYQQTPGQGLQFLFEYFSETQRNKGNFPGRFSGRQFSNSRSEMNVSTLELGDSALYLCASSLDTHYTFGSGTRLTVV.

The V gene is TRBV7-2, the J gene TRBJ2-6; maybe TRBD2 (6 bases). CDR1 and CDR2 (germline): SGHTA, FQGNSA. This CDR3 contains 16 residues. V gave up 1 base and J gave up 2 bases, with 9 bases separating them. The CDR3 DNA follows: TGTGCCAGCAGCTTAGTGTGGGGGGCTGGGGCCAACGTCCTGACTTTC. It codes for CASSLVWGAGANVLTF. Looking up the rest from reference TRBV7-2 and TRBJ2-6 gives the full variable domain: GAGVSQSPSNKVTEKGKDVELRCDPISGHTALYWYRQSLGQGLEFLIYFQGNSAPDKSGLPSDRFSAERTGGSVSTLTIQRTQQEDSAVYLCASSLVWGAGANVLTFGAGSRLTVL.

This rearrangement joins TRBV4-1 to TRBJ1-1; no definite D call. V was pared by 0 bases and J by 1 base, with 15 bases between. The V gene's germline CDR1 is MGHRA and CDR2 YSYEKL. The CDR3 consists of 17 residues. The CDR3 DNA sequence: TGCGCCAGCAGCCAAGACTTACATAGCACCCCGAACACTGAAGCTTTCTTT. This gives the protein CASSQDLHSTPNTEAFF.

The sample holds a few counts of this clonotype. The chain is built from TRBV5-1 and TRBJ2-3; D gene uncertain. The CDR3 runs to 15 residues. With 0 bases removed from V and 2 bases from J, the gap between germline ends came to 10 bases. Germline CDR1 reads SGHRS; CDR2 reads YFSETQ. The CDR3 nucleotides are TGCGCCAGCAGCTTGGGGGTTAAATCCACAGATACGCAGTATTTT. Its protein is CASSLGVKSTDTQYF.

This clonotype was counted only a few times. The V gene is TRBV30, the J gene TRBJ1-1; D perhaps matches TRBD1 (5 bases). CDR3 length: 13 amino acids. The V end lost 5 bases, the J end lost 6 bases, and 16 bases lay between the germline ends. Germline V lookup: CDR1 GTSNPN, CDR2 SVGIG (reference sequence). The CDR3 DNA sequence: TGTGCCTGGGTGGGGGGGAGTAGGGCTGAAGCTTTCTTT. Translation: CAWVGGSRAEAFF.

In this sample, this clonotype turned up a few times. The chain uses TRBV12-3 or TRBV12-4 and TRBJ2-3; perhaps TRBD1 as D (6 bases). Deletions cut 3 bases from V and 11 bases from J, with 9 bases between. This CDR3 spans 11 amino acids. The DNA of the CDR3 is TGTGCCAGCAGTTTCGAAGGGGGGCAGTATTTT. It encodes CASSFEGGQYF.

This clonotype was seen many times. This sequence joins TRBV5-1 and TRBJ2-5; D not certain. Germline CDR1 SGHRS, CDR2 YFSETQ. The CDR3 is made up of 14 amino acids. The V gene lost 1 base and the J gene lost 0 bases, with 7 bases spanning the gap. CDR3 region: CASSLTAYQETQYF. The CDR3 nucleotides are TGCGCCAGCAGCTTGACTGCGTACCAAGAGACCCAGTACTTC.